A selection of T cell receptor beta chains follows, all from one sample in a study of cytomegalovirus exposure and HLA in healthy donors. TCRdb's table, derived via immunoSEQ multiplex PCR, lists solely in-frame clones and lacks some. Of 100,000 or so clones listed, approximately 70% are singletons. The sample comprised PBMCs. The receptors here all came from a man in his fifties or sixties in good health and CMV-seronegative. Each CDR3 is given with its conserved first and last residue. The D gene is left open where the match is weak. The size field is filled for only some rows; it gives once, few, many or a size class.

clone_size j_call v_call d_call cdr3_nt cdr3_aa
few TRBJ1-2 TRBV7-8 TRBD1 TGTGCCAGCAGCACAGGGACAGGCCCTAGTTATGGCTACACCTTC CASSTGTGPSYGYTF
. TRBJ2-2 TRBV11-2 TRBD2 TGTGCCAGCAGCTTAGATCTACTAGCGGGGGCCTCGCGGACCGGGGAGCTGTTTTTT CASSLDLLAGASRTGELFF
few TRBJ2-1 TRBV10-3 . TGTGCCATCAGTGTACAGGTATACAATGAGCAGTTCTTC CAISVQVYNEQFF
. TRBJ2-3 TRBV11-3 . TGTGCCAGCAGCCCCGTAGCTAGCACAGATACGCAGTATTTT CASSPVASTDTQYF
. TRBJ2-3 TRBV5-1 TRBD2 TGCGCCAGCAGCTTGGGTCCGGGCGGGAGGGAGTCCCCCACAGATACGCAGTATTTT CASSLGPGGRESPTDTQYF
. TRBJ1-3 TRBV30 . TGTGCCTGGAAAACGGACAGTTACTCTGGAAACACCATATATTTT CAWKTDSYSGNTIYF
. TRBJ2-1 TRBV19 . TGTGCCAGTAAGGTCGGGCGGGAAGACAATGAGCAGTTCTTC CASKVGREDNEQFF
. TRBJ2-5 TRBV5-5 TRBD2 TGTGCCAGCAGCTTGTATCGGCGGGAGGGCCGGGAGACCCAGTACTTC CASSLYRREGRETQYF
. TRBJ2-5 TRBV5-6 . TGTGCCAGCAGCTTTTTCGGGAGCGAAGAGACCCAGTACTTC CASSFFGSEETQYF
. TRBJ1-5 TRBV2 . TGTGCCAGCGGAGAGGGGGGGGCAGGGAATCAGCCCCAGCATTTT CASGEGGAGNQPQHF
few TRBJ2-7 TRBV6-6 TRBD2 TGTGCCAGCAAGCGGGAAGCGGGGGACTACGAGCAGTACTTC CASKREAGDYEQYF
. TRBJ1-5 TRBV29-1 . TGCAGCGTTATAGGGGTAAGAGGACAGCCCCAGCATTTT CSVIGVRGQPQHF
. TRBJ1-2 TRBV7-8 . TGTGCCAGCAGCTTAATGGACAGTTCCACTTCTTATGGCTACACCTTC CASSLMDSSTSYGYTF
. TRBJ2-5 TRBV5-1 TRBD2 TGCGCCAGCGCGAAGGGACTAACTGGAGAGACCCAGTACTTC CASAKGLTGETQYF
. TRBJ2-3 TRBV5-1 TRBD2 TGCGCCAGCAGCTTGGCGCTAGCGGGGTCCACAGATACGCAGTATTTT CASSLALAGSTDTQYF
. TRBJ2-2 TRBV19 . TGTGCCAGTATCCGGGGGACCAACACCGGGGAGCTGTTTTTT CASIRGTNTGELFF
. TRBJ2-6 TRBV19 . TGTGCCAGTAGTATAGGCTATACTGGGGCCAACGTCCTGACTTTC CASSIGYTGANVLTF
. TRBJ1-4 TRBV27 TRBD1 TGTGCCAGCAGGCCCGGGACAGGCTATGAAAAACTGTTTTTT CASRPGTGYEKLFF
. TRBJ1-3 TRBV25-1 . TGTGCCAGCAGTGAGCCAGGGGGAAACACCATATATTTT CASSEPGGNTIYF
. TRBJ2-7 TRBV10-3 TRBD1 TGTGCCATCAGTGAGTCGCCTCTGTGGACAGGGATGCTCTACGAGCAGTACTTC CAISESPLWTGMLYEQYF
. TRBJ1-2 TRBV2 . TGTGCCAGCAGTGAAAGGGGAGGGCTCTATGGCTACACCTTC CASSERGGLYGYTF
few TRBJ1-1 TRBV11-2 TRBD1 TGTGCCAGCAGCTCCAACAGGGGGGTCAACACTGAAGCTTTCTTT CASSSNRGVNTEAFF
. TRBJ2-3 TRBV5-1 . TGCGCCAGCACCTGGGGCCAGGGGGGCGCAGATACGCAGTATTTT CASTWGQGGADTQYF
few TRBJ2-5 TRBV7-8 . TGTGCCAGCAGCTTAGGGGTGGGGGCTGAGACCCAGTACTTC CASSLGVGAETQYF
. TRBJ2-5 TRBV19 . TGTGCCAGTAGTATTCCCGGACAGAAGAAAGAGACCCAGTACTTC CASSIPGQKKETQYF
. TRBJ2-1 TRBV4-3 TRBD2 TGCGCCAGCAGGCTACGAGCGGGGGGGCCCAATGAGCAGTTCTTC CASRLRAGGPNEQFF
. TRBJ2-3 TRBV5-5 . TGTGCCAGCAGCTTGCCCGGGTCAGATACGCAGTATTTT CASSLPGSDTQYF
. TRBJ2-5 TRBV5-4 TRBD2 TGTGCCAGCAGCACCCCTGGGACTAGCGGGAGACAGACCCAGTACTTC CASSTPGTSGRQTQYF
. TRBJ2-1 TRBV19 TRBD1 TGTGCCAGTAGTGCGGACAGGGGTGCGGAGTTCTTC CASSADRGAEFF
. TRBJ2-5 TRBV19 TRBD1 TGTGCCAGTAGTACAACCGGGACAGGGGCCCAGTACTTC CASSTTGTGAQYF
. TRBJ2-7 TRBV27 . TGTGCCAGCAGTTTCCGACTTGGCTACGAGCAGTACTTC CASSFRLGYEQYF
. TRBJ1-1 TRBV29-1 TRBD1 TGCAGCGCTAACCGGGACAGGAACACTGAAGCTTTCTTT CSANRDRNTEAFF
. TRBJ1-2 TRBV27 TRBD1 TGTGCCAGCAGTAAGCAGGGGGTCTATGGCTACACCTTC CASSKQGVYGYTF
once TRBJ2-7 TRBV7-9 TRBD1 TGTGCCAGCAGCTCGGACAGGACATACGAGCAGTACTTC CASSSDRTYEQYF
. TRBJ2-1 TRBV9 . TGTGCCAGCAGCGTCCAGACAGGTACGGATGAGCAGTTCTTC CASSVQTGTDEQFF
. TRBJ2-1 TRBV7-2 . TGTGCCAGCAGCGGAGGGGCTCGCAATGAGCAGTTCTTC CASSGGARNEQFF
. TRBJ1-5 TRBV21-1 . TGTGCCAGCAGCAAAGGGTCAGGGTTAGGCAATCAGCCCCAGCATTTT CASSKGSGLGNQPQHF
. TRBJ2-3 TRBV21-1 . TGTGCCAGCAGCGAATGGCGGGCCCCGTCCCGCACAGATACGCAGTATTTT CASSEWRAPSRTDTQYF
. TRBJ2-3 TRBV6-5 TRBD2 TGTGCCAGCGGCCGGGGGGGAGGCACAGATACGCAGTATTTT CASGRGGGTDTQYF
. TRBJ2-3 TRBV5-1 TRBD1 TGCGCCAGCAGCAGGGCAGGGGGTGTCACAGATACGCAGTATTTT CASSRAGGVTDTQYF
. TRBJ2-7 TRBV4-1 . TGCGCCAGCAGCCAAGACTATTCCTACGAGCAGTACTTC CASSQDYSYEQYF
. TRBJ2-7 TRBV7-9 TRBD2 TGTGCCAGCAGCCTGTACGCGGGAGGCTCCTACGAGCAGTACTTC CASSLYAGGSYEQYF
. TRBJ2-1 TRBV6-4 TRBD1 TGTGCCAGCAGTGACCCCGCGACAGGGGGTGGGGATGAGCAGTTCTTC CASSDPATGGGDEQFF
. TRBJ2-2 TRBV5-1 . TGCGCCAGCAGCACTGGGGGCGCTCCCGCCGGGGAGCTGTTTTTT CASSTGGAPAGELFF
. TRBJ2-7 TRBV28 . TGTGCCAGCAGTCCTACCCTCTACGGGGACTACGAGCAGTACTTC CASSPTLYGDYEQYF
. TRBJ1-5 TRBV14 TRBD1 TGTGCCAGCAGCCACGTACCGGACAGGGCTAGGCATTTT CASSHVPDRARHF
. TRBJ1-2 TRBV25-1 . TGTGCCAGCAGTGCACAGGGAACCTATGGCTACACCTTC CASSAQGTYGYTF
. TRBJ2-7 TRBV4-1 . TGCGCCAGCAGCCACCTAGAGTCCTACGAGCAGTACTTC CASSHLESYEQYF
few TRBJ2-3 TRBV7-9 . TGTGCCAGCAGCGTCTCGGACAGCCAAGGGGGCACAGATACGCAGTATTTT CASSVSDSQGGTDTQYF
. TRBJ1-4 TRBV19 . TGTGCCAGTAGTTGGAGAAATGAAAAACTGTTTTTT CASSWRNEKLFF
. TRBJ2-7 TRBV27 TRBD1 TGTGCCAGCACCTCCGGGACAGGGAACTACGAGCAGTACTTC CASTSGTGNYEQYF
. TRBJ2-7 TRBV7-2 TRBD1 TGTGCCAGCAGCCCCGGGACAGCCCCCTACGAGCAGTACTTC CASSPGTAPYEQYF
. TRBJ2-1 TRBV7-9 . TGTGCCAGCAGCTTAGGAGGCGCCCTCTCCTACAATGAGCAGTTCTTC CASSLGGALSYNEQFF
. TRBJ2-7 TRBV28 TRBD1 TGTGCCAGCAGGGAGACAGGGGGCCCATACGAGCAGTACTTC CASRETGGPYEQYF
. TRBJ2-5 TRBV6-6 TRBD1 TGTGCCAGCAGTCCCGGGACAGGGGATACGGAGACCCAGTACTTC CASSPGTGDTETQYF